This T cell receptor beta chain was found in a study of a mutant IDH1 vaccine in newly diagnosed glioma. Study information: It was radiotherapy, temozolomide, or both that patients received previously, with most receiving both.

Notes on this clone: Its antigen is undetermined.

Sequencing was performed with immunoSEQ multiplex PCR; in TCRdb, only in-frame clones are kept and a portion is missing. This sample has approximately 25,000 clones; 77% occur once, and the top ten carry roughly a tenth. Germline CDR1 is GTSNPN and CDR2 is SVGIG (reference sequence). Trimming removed 2 bases from V and 1 base from J; junction bases left unmatched: 3. This CDR3 region has 16 residues. The time point here: week 5, during vaccination. One vaccine dose held 300 ug of mutant IDH1 20-mer peptide and came with topical imiquimod. Study-wide findings and caveats: Immune responses induced by vaccination arose in about 93% of the patients. Pseudoprogression appeared unlinked to shifts in leading peripheral T cell clonotypes.

The sequence derives from a man aged 35 to 55 with glioma. The chain carries TRBV30 and TRBJ2-3; 13 positions agree with TRBD2. Sequencing was performed on PBMCs, taken from a glioma patient whose treatment included an IDH1 peptide vaccine. The CDR3 coding sequence is TGTGCCTGGAGTCGTGGACTAGCGGGAGGCACAGATACGCAGTATTTT. Translated: CAWSRGLAGGTDTQYF.